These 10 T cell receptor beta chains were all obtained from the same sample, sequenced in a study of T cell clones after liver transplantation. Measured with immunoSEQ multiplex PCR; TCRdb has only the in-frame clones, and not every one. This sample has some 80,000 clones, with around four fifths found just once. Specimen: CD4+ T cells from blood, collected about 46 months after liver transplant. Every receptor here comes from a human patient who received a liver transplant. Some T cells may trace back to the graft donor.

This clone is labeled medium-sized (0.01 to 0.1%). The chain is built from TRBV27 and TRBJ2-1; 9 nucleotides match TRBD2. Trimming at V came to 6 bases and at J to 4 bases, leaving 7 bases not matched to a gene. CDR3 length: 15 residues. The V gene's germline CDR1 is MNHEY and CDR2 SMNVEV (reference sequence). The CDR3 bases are TGTGCCAGCAGCAACTCCGCGGGAGGGTACAATGAGCAGTTCTTC. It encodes CASSNSAGGYNEQFF.

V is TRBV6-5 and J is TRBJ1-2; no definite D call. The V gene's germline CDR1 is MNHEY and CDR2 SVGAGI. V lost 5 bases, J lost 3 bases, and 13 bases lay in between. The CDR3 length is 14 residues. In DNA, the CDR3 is TGTGCCAGCAGTGTTCGCAAGGGCGACTATGGCTACACCTTC. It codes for CASSVRKGDYGYTF.

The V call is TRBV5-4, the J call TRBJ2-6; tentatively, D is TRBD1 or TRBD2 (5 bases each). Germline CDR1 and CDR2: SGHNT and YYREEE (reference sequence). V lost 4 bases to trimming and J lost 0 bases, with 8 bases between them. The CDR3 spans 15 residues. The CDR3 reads CASSRDLSGANVLTF. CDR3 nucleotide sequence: TGTGCCAGCAGCCGGGACCTCTCTGGGGCCAACGTCCTGACTTTC.

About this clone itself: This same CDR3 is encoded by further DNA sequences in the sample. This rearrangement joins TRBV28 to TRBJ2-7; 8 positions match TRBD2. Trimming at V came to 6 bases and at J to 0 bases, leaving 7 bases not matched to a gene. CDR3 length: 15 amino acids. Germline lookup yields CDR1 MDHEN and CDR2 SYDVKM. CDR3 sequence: CASSLTGTSSYEQYF. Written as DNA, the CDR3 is TGTGCCAGCAGCCTTACCGGGACTAGCTCCTACGAGCAGTACTTC. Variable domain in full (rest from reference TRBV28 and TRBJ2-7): DVKVTQSSRYLVKRTGEKVFLECVQDMDHENMFWYRQDPGLGLRLIYFSYDVKMKEKGDIPEGYSVSREKKERFSLILESASTNQTSMYLCASSLTGTSSYEQYFGPGTRLTVT.

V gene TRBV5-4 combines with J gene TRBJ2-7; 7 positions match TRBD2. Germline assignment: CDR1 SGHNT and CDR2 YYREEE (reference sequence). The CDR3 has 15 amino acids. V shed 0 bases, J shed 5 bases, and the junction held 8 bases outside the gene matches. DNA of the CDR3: TGTGCCAGCAGCTTGGCGGGGGGAGGTAGGGACGAGCAGTACTTC. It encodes CASSLAGGGRDEQYF. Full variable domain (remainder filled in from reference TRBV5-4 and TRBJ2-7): ETGVTQSPTHLIKTRGQQVTLRCSSQSGHNTVSWYQQALGQGPQFIFQYYREEENGRGNFPPRFSGLQFPNYSSELNVNALELDDSALYLCASSLAGGGRDEQYFGPGTRLTVT.

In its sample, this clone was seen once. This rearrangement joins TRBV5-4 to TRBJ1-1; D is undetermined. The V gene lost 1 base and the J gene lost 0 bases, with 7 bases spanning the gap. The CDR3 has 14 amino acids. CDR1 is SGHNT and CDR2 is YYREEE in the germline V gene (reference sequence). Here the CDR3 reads CASSLSAMNTEAFF. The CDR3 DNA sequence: TGTGCCAGCAGCTTGTCAGCGATGAACACTGAAGCTTTCTTT. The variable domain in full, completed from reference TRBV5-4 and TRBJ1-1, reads ETGVTQSPTHLIKTRGQQVTLRCSSQSGHNTVSWYQQALGQGPQFIFQYYREEENGRGNFPPRFSGLQFPNYSSELNVNALELDDSALYLCASSLSAMNTEAFFGQGTRLTVV.

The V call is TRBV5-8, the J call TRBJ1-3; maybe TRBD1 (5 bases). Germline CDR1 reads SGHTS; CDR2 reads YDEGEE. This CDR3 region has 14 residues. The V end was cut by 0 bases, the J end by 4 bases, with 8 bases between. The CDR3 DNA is TGTGCCAGCAGCTTGGACAGGAGAGGAAACACCATATATTTT. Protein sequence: CASSLDRRGNTIYF.

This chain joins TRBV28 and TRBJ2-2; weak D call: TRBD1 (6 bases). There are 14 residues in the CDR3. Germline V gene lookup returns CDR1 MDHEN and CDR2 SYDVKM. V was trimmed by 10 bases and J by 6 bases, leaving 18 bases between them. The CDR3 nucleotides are TGTGCCACCCGAACGGACAGCGAGGCCGGGGAGCTGTTTTTT. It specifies CATRTDSEAGELFF.

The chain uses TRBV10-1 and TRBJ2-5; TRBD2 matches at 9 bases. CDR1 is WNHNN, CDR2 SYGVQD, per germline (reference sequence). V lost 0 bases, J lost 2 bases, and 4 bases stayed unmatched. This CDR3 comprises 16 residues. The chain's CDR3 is CASSESTAGGQETQYF. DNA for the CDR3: TGCGCCAGCAGTGAGTCGACCGCGGGAGGGCAAGAGACCCAGTACTTC.

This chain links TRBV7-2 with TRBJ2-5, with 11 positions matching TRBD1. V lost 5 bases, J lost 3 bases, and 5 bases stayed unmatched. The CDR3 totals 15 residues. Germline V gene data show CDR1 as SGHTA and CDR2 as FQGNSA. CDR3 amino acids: CASSKDRGLEETQYF. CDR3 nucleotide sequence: TGTGCCAGCAGCAAGGACAGGGGGCTTGAAGAGACCCAGTACTTC.